This TCR beta chain was sequenced for a study of shared clonotypes between healthy human individuals. Study details: Used for every donor were three CD4 naive, three CD4 memory, two CD8 naive and one CD8 memory plate. Notes on the study in general: Represented genetic and exposure-history diversity was restricted by having few donors. The study found about 5% of naive CD4 clonotypes shared across a few donors.

V gave up 4 bases and J gave up 5 bases, with 20 bases separating them. Germline CDR1 and CDR2: SGHAT and FQNNGV. The CDR3 spans 16 residues. Concerning this clone: The target antigen is unknown.

In the original workflow: There were no quality scores in the junction-only immunoSEQ sequences, so filtering differed. Here immunoSEQ multiplex PCR was the method, and the copy in TCRdb shows in-frame clones only, minus some. The D gene and trimming were derived from the DNA, and the V and J assignments and clone size from that table. Seen here are over a million clones, over 95% observed once, and the top ten hold approximately 1.1%. This receptor was obtained from a man in his thirties or forties in good health. The chain uses TRBV11-2 and TRBJ1-2, with D possibly matching TRBD1 (6 bases). The sample was naive CD4+ T cells sorted from blood. Subset in this sample: CD45RA+ positively selected. The CDR3 DNA reads as TGTGCCAGCAGCTCTCTCAAGGGTGGGGGGGCGTATGGCTACACCTTC. Translating it yields CASSSLKGGGAYGYTF.